One sample yielded the 8 T cell receptor beta chains listed below, sequenced in a study of B cell selection in AIRE deficiency. Sorting defined conventional CD4 T cells as CD4+CD127+. Profiling relied on immunoSEQ multiplex PCR, and the TCRdb table lists in-frame clones only, not all of them. The sample holds about 25,000 clones, 95% to 97% seen once. Material for sequencing was conventional CD4+ T cells sorted from PBMCs. Source of these receptors: a human donor with AIRE deficiency.

CDR3 loop: CASSQGRNNSPLHF. The CDR3 coding sequence is TGCGCCAGCAGCCAGGGCCGAAATAATTCACCCCTCCACTTT. The chain employs TRBV5-1 and TRBJ1-6, with a possible D match to TRBD1 (5 bases). This CDR3 spans 14 amino acids. With 4 bases removed from V and 5 bases from J, the gap between germline ends came to 10 bases. Germline loops: CDR1 SGHRS, CDR2 YFSETQ.

V gene TRBV5-5 combines with J gene TRBJ1-3, with a tentative D call TRBD1 (5 bases). This CDR3 contains 16 residues. The V end was cut by 5 bases, the J end by 0 bases, with 15 bases between. Germline assignment: CDR1 SGHKS and CDR2 YYEKEE (reference sequence). CDR3 region: CASSGGHTHSGNTIYF. CDR3 coding DNA: TGTGCCAGCAGTGGGGGTCACACACACTCTGGAAACACCATATATTTT.

The chain employs TRBV19 and TRBJ2-3; 12 bases line up with TRBD2. The CDR3 loop spans 17 amino acids. CDR1 is LNHDA and CDR2 is SQIVND in the germline V gene (reference sequence). The junction had 3 bases not matched to a gene; V was cut back by 1 base and J by 1 base. CDR3 nucleotide sequence: TGTGCCAGTAGTATAGGGACTAGCGGGATTGGCACAGATACGCAGTATTTT. Translating gives CASSIGTSGIGTDTQYF.

The chain links TRBV6-4 to TRBJ1-2; D might be TRBD1 (5 bases). The CDR3 is 11 amino acids. From germline, CDR1 is MRHNA and CDR2 SNTAGT. V was shortened by 8 bases and J by 2 bases, with 6 bases between the two germline ends. DNA for the CDR3: TGTGCCAGCGGACAAAACTATGGCTACACCTTC. It codes for CASGQNYGYTF.

The V call is TRBV10-3, the J call TRBJ1-1; the D gene is possibly TRBD1 (5 bases). V lost 10 bases, J lost 7 bases, and 19 bases lay in between. This CDR3 comprises 13 residues. CDR1 ENHRY and CDR2 SYGVKD come from the germline V gene. For the CDR3, the DNA is TGTGCCAGCCTACCGGTTTCAGGGAATGAAGCTTTCTTT. Protein sequence: CASLPVSGNEAFF.

This rearrangement joins TRBV7-8 to TRBJ1-5, with no clear D. The V gene lost 5 bases and the J gene lost 4 bases, with 9 bases spanning the gap. Germline CDR1 reads SGHVS; CDR2 reads FQNEAQ. The CDR3 sequence is 13 residues long. CDR3 sequence (DNA): TGTGCCAGCAGCCCCCGCTTTAATCAGCCCCAGCATTTT. Protein: CASSPRFNQPQHF.

The rearrangement joins TRBV7-3 to TRBJ2-7; D might be TRBD2 (5 bases). Germline CDR1 SGHTA, CDR2 FQGTGA. The CDR3 sequence is 12 residues long. Trimming cost V 8 bases and J 1 base, with 9 bases left between them. The DNA for the CDR3 is TGTGCCAGCGGACTCGGGTCCTACGAGCAGTACTTC. This translates into CASGLGSYEQYF.

The chain couples TRBV7-2 to TRBJ2-5; 7 positions match TRBD2. This CDR3 comprises 13 residues. The germline gives CDR1 SGHTA, CDR2 FQGNSA. With V trimmed by 5 bases and J by 4 bases, 4 bases remained unmatched. In DNA, the CDR3 is TGTGCCAGCAGCCCGTCGGGGGGAGAGACCCAGTACTTC. Amino acids: CASSPSGGETQYF.